The 26 T cell receptor beta chains below were found in one sample sequenced in a study of T cell repertoires in cytomegalovirus infection. No cognate antigen is known for these TCRs. TCRdb passed the reads through MiXCR, listing each CDR3 protein once. The repertoire holds hundreds of thousands of distinct CDR3 sequences, about 42% seen once, with about 39% in the top ten. Here the sequenced sample was cultured PBMCs, taken from culture after CMV antigen stimulation. The receptors were gathered from a human donor in good health (CMV status not recorded). Some clones in this sample may be carry-over from other donors' samples.

The V call is TRBV7-2, the J call TRBJ1-3; D remains unclear. Germline-derived CDR1 and CDR2 are SGHTA and FQGNSA. Trimming removed 5 bases at V and 4 bases at J, with 18 bases between. CDR3 size: 16 residues. In DNA, the CDR3 is TGTGCCAGCAGCCTAGGTTTTGGGGTGCGCGGAAACACCATATATTTT. Translation gives CASSLGFGVRGNTIYF.

This clonotype was counted only a few times. This CDR3 reads CATSRVSAGATRETQYF. The CDR3 DNA reads TGTGCCACCAGCAGAGTATCGGCGGGGGCGACCCGGGAGACCCAGTACTTC. V is TRBV15 and J is TRBJ2-5; D might be TRBD2 (7 bases). The CDR3 spans 17 residues. Germline values: CDR1 LNHNV, CDR2 YYDKDF (reference sequence). With 1 base removed from V and 5 bases from J, the gap between germline ends came to 20 bases.

This clonotype was found a few times. V is TRBV19 and J is TRBJ1-2, with D perhaps TRBD1 (5 bases). Germline V gene sequence: CDR1 LNHDA, CDR2 SQIVND (reference sequence). Trimming removed 10 bases at V and 4 bases at J, with 16 bases between. The CDR3 loop spans 13 amino acids. In DNA, the CDR3 is TGTGCCACCCGGCGCCAGGGTATCTATGGCTACACCTTC. As protein: CATRRQGIYGYTF.

The V call is TRBV3-1, the J call TRBJ2-1; TRBD2 agrees at 12 bases. Per the germline V gene, CDR1 is LGHDT and CDR2 is YNNKEL (reference sequence). The V and J ends lost 1 base and 9 bases, in that order; junction bases with no gene match: 4. CDR3 size: 15 residues. CDR3 sequence: CASSQASSGGGEQFF. Here the CDR3 DNA reads TGTGCCAGCAGCCAAGCGTCTAGCGGGGGGGGTGAGCAGTTCTTC.

This chain uses TRBV11-2 with TRBJ2-1; 7 nucleotides line up with TRBD2. V trimming: 1 base; J trimming: 4 bases; junction bases outside the gene matches: 7. The CDR3 totals 16 residues. CDR1 and CDR2 (germline): SGHAT, FQNNGV. CDR3 sequence: CASSLVKAGIYNEQFF. The CDR3 bases are TGTGCCAGCAGCTTAGTTAAAGCGGGGATTTACAATGAGCAGTTCTTC.

This clonotype was recorded a few times. This rearrangement joins TRBV6-5 to TRBJ2-1; 7 bases align to TRBD2. Trimming took 7 bases from V and 6 from J; bases not matched to a gene: 9. Per germline, CDR1 MNHEY and CDR2 SVGAGI. There are 14 residues in the CDR3. The CDR3, as DNA: TGTGCCAGCACTGCCGGCGGGAGTGGCAATGAGCAGTTCTTC. This sequence encodes CASTAGGSGNEQFF.

The V and J genes are TRBV7-8 and TRBJ2-5; possibly TRBD2 for D (6 bases). The CDR3 spans 12 residues. V gave up 1 base and J gave up 9 bases, with 9 bases separating them. Germline lookup yields CDR1 SGHVS and CDR2 FQNEAQ. The DNA of the CDR3 is TGTGCCAGCAGCTTAGGAAGGGAGGCCCAGTACTTC. Translating gives CASSLGREAQYF.

CDR3 region: CASSSRTGAGYEQYF. The CDR3 coding sequence is TGTGCCAGCAGCTCCCGGACAGGGGCAGGCTACGAGCAGTACTTC. V and J are TRBV7-2 and TRBJ2-7; 9 bases fit TRBD1. Looked up from germline, CDR1 is SGHTA and CDR2 is FQGNSA. J lost 3 bases, V lost 4 bases, and 7 bases had no gene match. The CDR3 covers 15 residues.

The V call is TRBV27, the J call TRBJ1-1, with D possibly matching TRBD1 (5 bases). V was shortened by 7 bases and J by 4 bases, with 10 bases between the two germline ends. The CDR3 consists of 12 residues. CDR1 and CDR2 from the germline V gene are MNHEY and SMNVEV (reference sequence). The CDR3 DNA follows: TGTGCCAGCAAGGGGTCCCTCACTGAAGCTTTCTTT. This sequence encodes CASKGSLTEAFF.

The chain joins TRBV5-1 to TRBJ2-1, with TRBD2 as a possible D gene (5 bases). The V end was cut by 1 base, the J end by 6 bases, with 14 bases between. Germline V CDR1 and CDR2: SGHRS, YFSETQ. The CDR3 spans 15 residues. CDR3 sequence reads: CASSLNLARPNEQFF. CDR3 DNA: TGCGCCAGCAGCTTGAACCTAGCCAGGCCCAATGAGCAGTTCTTC. Full variable domain (outside the CDR3, taken from reference TRBV5-1 and TRBJ2-1): KAGVTQTPRYLIKTRGQQVTLSCSPISGHRSVSWYQQTPGQGLQFLFEYFSETQRNKGNFPGRFSGRQFSNSRSEMNVSTLELGDSALYLCASSLNLARPNEQFFGPGTRLTVL.

This clonotype was counted only a few times. The chain links TRBV7-2 to TRBJ2-7, with 7 bases lining up with TRBD2. CDR1 SGHTA and CDR2 FQGNSA come from the germline V gene. This CDR3 spans 14 amino acids. V shed 5 bases, J shed 2 bases, and the junction held 6 bases outside the gene matches. The DNA for the CDR3 is TGTGCCAGCAGCCCCCAACTAGCGACCTACGAGCAGTACTTC. This gives the protein CASSPQLATYEQYF.

V and J are TRBV23-1 and TRBJ2-3, with 9 nucleotides matching TRBD1. TRBV23-1 is designated an ORF whose function remains uncertain. Trimming cost V 4 bases and J 0 bases; bases outside gene matches: 8. The CDR3 is 17 amino acids. The CDR3 coding sequence is TGCGCCAGCAGTCCTCCAGGGACAGGGCATAGCACAGATACGCAGTATTTT. Protein product: CASSPPGTGHSTDTQYF.

This sequence joins TRBV5-6 and TRBJ2-7, with 8 bases that match TRBD2. V gave up 4 bases and J gave up 7 bases; unmatched junction bases: 7. Germline CDR1 and CDR2: SGHDT and YYEEEE. The CDR3 covers 13 residues. Here the CDR3 DNA reads TGTGCCAGCAGCCTCGTAGCGGGAAAAGAGCAGTACTTC. This sequence encodes CASSLVAGKEQYF.

The chain recombines TRBV6-2 or TRBV6-3 with TRBJ2-1; 7 bases are a match to TRBD1. V lost 2 bases to trimming and J lost 7 bases; unmatched junction nucleotides: 5. The CDR3 covers 14 residues. The germline V gene encodes CDR1 MNHEY and CDR2 SVGEGT. The CDR3: CASSYRQGLNEQFF. In DNA, the CDR3 is TGTGCCAGCAGTTACCGACAGGGATTAAATGAGCAGTTCTTC.

The V gene is TRBV7-6, the J gene TRBJ2-3, with a possible D match to TRBD1 (6 bases). The CDR3 covers 17 residues. Trimming left V 5 bases short and J 8 bases short, with 26 bases between. CDR1 and CDR2 from the germline V gene are SGHVS and FNYEAQ. As DNA, the CDR3 is TGTGCCAGCAGCATTCCGACAGGATCAGGGGCCTCGGGTACGCAGTATTTT. Its translation: CASSIPTGSGASGTQYF.

This clonotype was detected a few times. The chain is built from TRBV7-2 and TRBJ2-5; D remains unclear. Trimming pared 5 bases from V and 5 bases from J, leaving 21 bases between. Germline CDR1 and CDR2: SGHTA and FQGNSA. This CDR3 has 16 residues. The CDR3 bases are TGTGCCAGCAGCCCGAGGTCTGGGCAGACCACGGAGACCCAGTACTTC. Its protein product is CASSPRSGQTTETQYF.

The chain has TRBV19 and TRBJ2-3; D unresolved. The V end lost 7 bases, the J end lost 6 bases, and 23 bases lay between the germline ends. The CDR3 is 16 residues long. Per the germline V gene, CDR1 is LNHDA and CDR2 is SQIVND (reference sequence). Here the CDR3 DNA reads TGTGCCAGTACGCTGAATTCCGCCGCATCTTGGGATACGCAGTATTTT. This codes for CASTLNSAASWDTQYF.

The chain employs TRBV6-5 and TRBJ1-6; D might be TRBD1 (6 bases). The germline gives CDR1 MNHEY, CDR2 SVGAGI. V lost 5 bases and J lost 5, with 10 bases in between. The CDR3 loop spans 14 amino acids. CDR3 sequence: CASSLRGNNSPLHF. The CDR3 DNA reads as TGTGCCAGCAGTCTCAGGGGAAATAATTCACCCCTCCACTTT.

The V and J genes are TRBV4-1 and TRBJ2-7, with 9 bases fitting TRBD1. The V segment lost 2 bases and the J segment 4 bases; nucleotides outside the gene matches: 12. CDR1 is MGHRA, CDR2 YSYEKL, per germline. This CDR3 has 17 amino acids. CDR3 sequence: CASSQHTGTGKKYEQYF. Written as DNA, the CDR3 is TGCGCCAGCAGCCAACATACCGGGACAGGGAAAAAATACGAGCAGTACTTC.

The chain carries TRBV12-3 or TRBV12-4 and TRBJ1-1; TRBD1 might be the D (5 bases). The CDR3 has 12 residues. With 6 bases removed from V and 8 bases from J, the gap between germline ends came to 13 bases. CDR3 in DNA: TGTGCCAGCAGGGTCCCGGGGGGGGAAGCTTTCTTT. This sequence encodes CASRVPGGEAFF.

This clonotype was counted ten times or more. The chain is built from TRBV27 and TRBJ2-2, with a possible D match to TRBD1 (6 bases). The CDR3 runs to 22 residues. The V gene lost 3 bases and the J gene lost 3 bases, with 32 bases spanning the gap. Germline values: CDR1 MNHEY, CDR2 SMNVEV (reference sequence). CDR3 sequence (DNA): TGTGCCAGCAGTTTCCGACTGGTGGGACACCAATCATCCATACAATACACCGGGGAGCTGTTTTTT. It yields the protein CASSFRLVGHQSSIQYTGELFF.

This sequence joins TRBV7-6 and TRBJ2-3, with a weak D call TRBD2 (5 bases). The germline gives CDR1 SGHVS, CDR2 FNYEAQ. Trimming left V 0 bases short and J 2 bases short, with 15 bases between. CDR3 length: 17 amino acids. As DNA, the CDR3 is TGTGCCAGCAGCTTAGCTACGGACTTTACGAACACAGATACGCAGTATTTT. Translation: CASSLATDFTNTDTQYF.

This clonotype was seen more than once but under ten times. The chain uses TRBV7-9 and TRBJ1-4; 7 bases are a match to TRBD1. The V gene end was trimmed by 3 bases and the J gene end by 0 bases; junction bases not matched to a gene: 7. The germline gives CDR1 SEHNR, CDR2 FQNEAQ (reference sequence). This CDR3 is 17 amino acids long. CDR3: CASSFPARGATNEKLFF. The CDR3 DNA sequence: TGTGCCAGCAGCTTCCCGGCCAGGGGGGCAACTAATGAAAAACTGTTTTTT.

This clonotype came up a few times. The chain combines TRBV7-2 with TRBJ2-5; the D is unclear. The CDR3 contains 13 residues. Germline CDR1 is SGHTA and CDR2 is FQGNSA. V was cut by 1 base and J by 1 base, with 4 bases left in between. The CDR3 sequence: CASSLDPQETQYF. In DNA, the CDR3 is TGTGCCAGCAGCTTAGATCCCCAAGAGACCCAGTACTTC.

This chain connects TRBV28 to TRBJ2-7; no firm D call. This CDR3 is 16 amino acids long. The germline gives CDR1 MDHEN, CDR2 SYDVKM. The ends were cut back, 5 bases at V and 0 bases at J, with 17 bases in the middle. The CDR3 reads CASSHPQIQSSYEQYF. CDR3 in DNA: TGTGCCAGCAGTCACCCCCAAATCCAGAGCTCCTACGAGCAGTACTTC.

The chain carries TRBV5-4 and TRBJ2-3; D is possibly TRBD1 (6 bases). CDR1 and CDR2 from the germline V gene are SGHNT and YYREEE (reference sequence). Trimming stripped 6 bases from V and 4 bases from J, with 15 bases between. This CDR3 has 14 amino acids. As DNA, the CDR3 is TGTGCCAGCACCAGGACAGTGAGCGCAGATACGCAGTATTTT. As protein: CASTRTVSADTQYF.